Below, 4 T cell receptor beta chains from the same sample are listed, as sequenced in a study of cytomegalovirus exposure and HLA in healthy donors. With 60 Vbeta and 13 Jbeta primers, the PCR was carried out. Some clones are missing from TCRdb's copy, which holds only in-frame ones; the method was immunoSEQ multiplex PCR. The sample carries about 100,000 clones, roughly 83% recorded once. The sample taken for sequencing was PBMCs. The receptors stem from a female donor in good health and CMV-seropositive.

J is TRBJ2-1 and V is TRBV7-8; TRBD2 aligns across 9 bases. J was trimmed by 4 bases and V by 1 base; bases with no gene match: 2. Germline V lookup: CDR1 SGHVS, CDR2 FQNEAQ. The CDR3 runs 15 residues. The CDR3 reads CASSLGAGGYNEQFF. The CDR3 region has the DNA TGTGCCAGCAGCTTAGGGGCGGGGGGGTACAATGAGCAGTTCTTC.

As DNA, the CDR3 is TGTGCCTGGAGTCCCCGCAGGGCGGACGAAAAACTGTTTTTT. As protein: CAWSPRRADEKLFF. The chain joins TRBV30 to TRBJ1-4, with a possible D match to TRBD1 (5 bases). Deletions cut 2 bases from V and 8 bases from J, with 15 bases between. Germline V CDR1 and CDR2: GTSNPN, SVGIG (reference sequence). This CDR3 comprises 14 residues.

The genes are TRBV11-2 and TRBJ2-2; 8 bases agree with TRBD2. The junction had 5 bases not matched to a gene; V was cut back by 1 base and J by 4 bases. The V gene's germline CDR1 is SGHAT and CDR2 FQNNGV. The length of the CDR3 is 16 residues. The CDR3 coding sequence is TGTGCCAGCAGCTTAGGGGGCGGGGGGCTCACCGGGGAGCTGTTTTTT. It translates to CASSLGGGGLTGELFF.

CDR3 nucleotides: TGTGCCAGCAGCTTAGATGCGGGGAATCAGCCCCAGCATTTT. It encodes CASSLDAGNQPQHF. The chain is built from TRBV11-2 and TRBJ1-5; D remains unclear. Germline V gives CDR1 SGHAT, CDR2 FQNNGV. Trimming stripped 0 bases from V and 4 bases from J, with 7 bases between. This CDR3 spans 14 amino acids.